The 20 T cell receptor beta chains listed next were all sequenced from one sample in a study of cytomegalovirus exposure and HLA in healthy donors. The PCR used 60 Vbeta and 13 Jbeta primers. The repertoire was sequenced with immunoSEQ multiplex PCR; TCRdb's copy has only in-frame clones and lacks some. The profile shows some 140,000 clones, over 60% of them singletons. Sequenced input: PBMCs. The receptors originated from a male donor in good health and CMV-seropositive.

The chain has TRBV13 and TRBJ2-2; TRBD2 agrees at 13 bases. Germline V gene lookup returns CDR1 PRHDT and CDR2 FYEKMQ (reference sequence). The CDR3 runs to 16 residues. The V gene end was trimmed by 4 bases and the J gene end by 4 bases; junction bases not matched to a gene: 3. The CDR3 coding sequence is TGTGCCAGCAGCTCCAGACTAGCGGGAGGCACCGGGGAGCTGTTTTTT. Its protein product is CASSSRLAGGTGELFF.

The chain recombines TRBV27 with TRBJ2-3, with D possibly matching TRBD1 (6 bases). The CDR3 spans 18 residues. Germline-derived CDR1 and CDR2 are MNHEY and SMNVEV (reference sequence). The V end was cut by 4 bases, the J end by 5 bases, with 25 bases between. DNA of the CDR3: TGTGCCAGCAGTTCTCGCACAGGGAGTCGATCGACAGGAGATACGCAGTATTTT. As protein: CASSSRTGSRSTGDTQYF.

The rearrangement joins TRBV7-9 to TRBJ2-7; the D gene is possibly TRBD2 (5 bases). Trimming shortened V by 7 bases and J by 4 bases, and 17 bases separated the two germline ends. The length of the CDR3 is 14 residues. Per germline, CDR1 SEHNR and CDR2 FQNEAQ (reference sequence). CDR3 sequence: CASTLEERLYEQYF. The CDR3, as DNA: TGTGCCAGCACCCTGGAGGAGCGGTTGTACGAGCAGTACTTC.

This clone was observed a single time. Other DNA variants within this sample encode the same CDR3. The rearrangement joins TRBV14 to TRBJ1-1; 9 bases line up with TRBD1. V lost 4 bases to trimming and J lost 10 bases; unmatched junction nucleotides: 13. This CDR3 has 15 residues. Germline V gives CDR1 SGHDN, CDR2 FVKESK. The CDR3 here is CASSPIDRDRGLAFF. The CDR3, as DNA: TGTGCCAGCAGCCCAATAGACAGAGACAGGGGGTTAGCTTTCTTT.

The chain links TRBV4-1 to TRBJ1-5; D is undetermined. CDR1 and CDR2 (germline): MGHRA, YSYEKL. The V end was cut by 1 base, the J end by 3 bases, with 10 bases between. The CDR3 length is 15 residues. CDR3 region: CASSQARGSNQPQHF. The CDR3 region has the DNA TGCGCCAGCAGCCAAGCTCGAGGCTCCAATCAGCCCCAGCATTTT.

In this sample, this clone turned up a few times. The chain uses TRBV7-6 and TRBJ2-1, with D perhaps matching TRBD2 (5 bases). The CDR3 runs 14 residues. The germline V gene encodes CDR1 SGHVS and CDR2 FNYEAQ. The germline V and J ends were trimmed by 5 bases and 8 bases, with 16 bases remaining between them. Here the CDR3 reads CASSPFPGKDEQFF. The CDR3 DNA reads as TGTGCCAGCAGCCCGTTCCCGGGGAAGGATGAGCAGTTCTTC.

The chain combines TRBV28 with TRBJ1-1; 7 nucleotides agree with TRBD1. Germline V gene lookup returns CDR1 MDHEN and CDR2 SYDVKM. J gave up 1 base and V 5 bases, and 7 bases lay outside the gene matches. The CDR3 is 15 amino acids. DNA of the CDR3: TGTGCCAGCAGTAAAGTGGCAGGGGGGAACACTGAAGCTTTCTTT. Translated, it gives CASSKVAGGNTEAFF.

This clone appeared once. The chain recombines TRBV6-1 with TRBJ2-4; possibly TRBD1 for D (5 bases). V lost 1 base to trimming and J lost 0 bases, with 19 bases between them. The CDR3 is made up of 19 amino acids. From germline, CDR1 is MNHNS and CDR2 SASEGT. For the CDR3, the DNA is TGTGCCAGCAGTGAAGAGGGCTTCGTAGGGGTTAAAGCCAAAAACATTCAGTACTTC. It is translated as CASSEEGFVGVKAKNIQYF.

The genes are TRBV9 and TRBJ2-3, with TRBD2 matching 9 bases. This CDR3 has 16 residues. Unmatched junction bases numbered 3, after V lost 0 bases and J lost 1 base. In germline, CDR1 is SGDLS, CDR2 YYNGEE. CDR3 sequence reads: CASSVASSGGTDTQYF. For the CDR3, the DNA is TGTGCCAGCAGCGTAGCTTCTAGCGGGGGCACAGATACGCAGTATTTT.

The chain carries TRBV5-1 and TRBJ2-7, with D perhaps matching TRBD1 (6 bases). The germline V gene has CDR1 SGHRS and CDR2 YFSETQ. V was pared by 0 bases and J by 0 bases, with 10 bases between. The CDR3 is 15 amino acids. The CDR3 spells CASSLDRDSSYEQYF. The CDR3 DNA sequence: TGCGCCAGCAGCTTGGACAGGGATAGCTCCTACGAGCAGTACTTC.

This clone was found a few times. The chain employs TRBV9 and TRBJ2-1; perhaps TRBD2 as D (6 bases). The ends were cut back, 7 bases at V and 5 bases at J, with 22 bases in the middle. Germline V lookup: CDR1 SGDLS, CDR2 YYNGEE. The CDR3 is 16 amino acids. The DNA for the CDR3 is TGTGCCAGCGGTCGGCGCGGGATAACGGGTAACAATGAGCAGTTCTTC. Its translation is CASGRRGITGNNEQFF.

The chain is built from TRBV4-3 and TRBJ2-7; 7 nucleotides line up with TRBD1. CDR1 and CDR2 (germline): LGHNA, YSLEER. V was pared by 0 bases and J by 0 bases, with 2 bases of the junction left unmatched. The CDR3 has 15 amino acids. The CDR3 region is CASSQDRTGSYEQYF. CDR3 in DNA: TGCGCCAGCAGCCAAGATAGGACAGGCTCCTACGAGCAGTACTTC.

The gene calls are TRBV7-8 and TRBJ1-4; 8 bases agree with TRBD1. The trim removed 4 bases at V and 6 bases at J, leaving 4 bases unmatched. Germline lookup yields CDR1 SGHVS and CDR2 FQNEAQ. CDR3 length equals 14 residues. The CDR3 region has the DNA TGTGCCAGCAGCTCGGACAGGGTGGATGAAAAACTGTTTTTT. This encodes CASSSDRVDEKLFF. The variable domain in full, with the rest retrieved from reference TRBV7-8 and TRBJ1-4, is GAGVSQSPRYKVAKRGQDVALRCDPISGHVSLFWYQQALGQGPEFLTYFQNEAQLDKSGLPSDRFFAERPEGSVSTLKIQRTQQEDSAVYLCASSSDRVDEKLFFGSGTQLSVL.

The genes are TRBV6-4 and TRBJ1-2; the D is unclear. This CDR3 is built from 16 residues. V was pared by 4 bases and J by 0 bases, with 15 bases between. CDR1 and CDR2 from the germline V gene are MRHNA and SNTAGT. The CDR3 DNA follows: TGTGCCAGCAGTGGGCCCTCGAAGGGAGCTAACTATGGCTACACCTTC. Amino acids: CASSGPSKGANYGYTF.

In this sample, this clone turned up a few times. The chain couples TRBV19 to TRBJ1-5, with D possibly being TRBD1 (5 bases). The CDR3 is 14 residues long. CDR1 is LNHDA and CDR2 is SQIVND in the germline V gene (reference sequence). Between the trimmed V and J ends, which lost 7 bases and 4 bases, there was a span of 14 bases. As DNA, the CDR3 is TGTGCCAGTACCTCCATTCCAGGGAATCAGCCCCAGCATTTT. Translation gives CASTSIPGNQPQHF.

The genes are TRBV19 and TRBJ2-5; TRBD2 aligns across 7 bases. The CDR3 length is 14 residues. Germline V lookup: CDR1 LNHDA, CDR2 SQIVND (reference sequence). V shed 4 bases and J 6 bases; nucleotides not matched to a gene: 8. This chain's CDR3 is CASSNRDYIKTQYF. Written as DNA, the CDR3 is TGTGCCAGTAGTAACCGGGACTATATAAAGACCCAGTACTTC.

The chain employs TRBV6-5 and TRBJ1-4; D call uncertain. The germline V gene encodes CDR1 MNHEY and CDR2 SVGAGI. The V gene lost 5 bases and the J gene lost 5 bases, with 6 bases spanning the gap. The CDR3 sequence is 12 residues long. CDR3 nucleotide sequence: TGTGCCAGCAGTGCGGCCAATGAAAAACTGTTTTTT. Amino acids: CASSAANEKLFF.

The chain combines TRBV4-3 with TRBJ2-2; D is ambiguous. Germline CDR1 reads LGHNA; CDR2 reads YSLEER. The V and J ends lost 0 bases and 6 bases respectively, with 5 bases between them. CDR3 size: 13 residues. This CDR3 is CASSQEQPGELFF. The CDR3 coding sequence is TGCGCCAGCAGCCAAGAACAACCCGGGGAGCTGTTTTTT.

This rearrangement joins TRBV9 to TRBJ1-1; TRBD1 aligns across 7 bases. The germline V gene encodes CDR1 SGDLS and CDR2 YYNGEE. The CDR3 spans 14 residues. V gave up 0 bases and J gave up 8 bases; unmatched junction bases: 7. The CDR3 spells CASSVAGQEEEAFF. The CDR3 DNA reads TGTGCCAGCAGCGTAGCAGGACAGGAGGAGGAAGCTTTCTTT.

The chain has TRBV27 and TRBJ2-7; possible D gene TRBD2, 5 bases. Trimming removed 0 bases at V and 0 bases at J, with 12 bases between. Germline values: CDR1 MNHEY, CDR2 SMNVEV (reference sequence). The CDR3 is 16 residues long. Here the CDR3 reads CASSLSKLESSYEQYF. The CDR3 DNA follows: TGTGCCAGCAGTTTATCTAAACTAGAAAGCTCCTACGAGCAGTACTTC.